One and the same sample provided the 32 T cell receptor beta chains below, sequenced in a study of blood T cell repertoires in COVID-19. The repertoire was sequenced with immunoSEQ multiplex PCR; TCRdb's copy has only in-frame clones and lacks some. The table records around 210,000 clones, roughly nine tenths of them present only once. Sequenced: PBMCs or T cells enriched from blood (not recorded which). Every receptor here comes from a woman under 30 who had recovered from COVID-19.

J is TRBJ2-7 and V is TRBV6-5; tentative D call: TRBD2 (5 bases). The CDR3 spans 13 residues. From germline, CDR1 is MNHEY and CDR2 SVGAGI. V shed 6 bases and J shed 2 bases, with 11 bases lying between them. The CDR3 protein is CASSPGVTYEQYF. The CDR3 DNA reads as TGTGCCAGCAGCCCCGGGGTCACCTACGAGCAGTACTTC.

The rearrangement links TRBV9 to TRBJ1-1; D unresolved. Trimming pared 7 bases from V and 6 bases from J, leaving 13 bases between. The CDR3 sequence is 12 residues long. Germline V gives CDR1 SGDLS, CDR2 YYNGEE. The CDR3 DNA follows: TGTGCCAGCTCTGGTCCTCGGGCTGAAGCTTTCTTT. Translation gives CASSGPRAEAFF.

This clone has only a few counts. The chain couples TRBV9 to TRBJ2-3; 8 nucleotides align to TRBD1. The ends lost 0 bases at V and 1 base at J; junction bases unmatched: 1. The CDR3 length is 15 residues. Germline V gene data show CDR1 as SGDLS and CDR2 as YYNGEE. CDR3 residues: CASSVEGQGTDTQYF. CDR3 in DNA: TGTGCCAGCAGCGTAGAGGGACAGGGCACAGATACGCAGTATTTT.

The genes are TRBV24-1 and TRBJ2-3; D gene uncertain. The CDR3 totals 12 residues. Germline V gene data show CDR1 as KGHDR and CDR2 as SFDVKD. V was pared by 5 bases and J by 2 bases, with 4 bases between. CDR3 DNA: TGTGCCACCAGTGCGGTCACAGATACGCAGTATTTT. Protein: CATSAVTDTQYF.

The chain has TRBV4-1 and TRBJ1-5; no reliable D call. Germline V CDR1 and CDR2: MGHRA, YSYEKL. The germline V and J ends were trimmed by 2 bases and 4 bases, with 9 bases remaining between them. The CDR3 sequence is 14 residues long. As DNA, the CDR3 is TGCGCCAGCAGCCAACCCGACGGGAATCAGCCCCAGCATTTT. Translated, it gives CASSQPDGNQPQHF.

About this clone: Other DNA sequences of this sample code for an identical CDR3. This chain uses TRBV12-5 with TRBJ2-5, with D perhaps matching TRBD1 (5 bases). The germline V and J ends were trimmed by 5 bases and 4 bases, with 14 bases remaining between them. CDR1 LGHNT and CDR2 FRNRAP come from the germline V gene. The CDR3 loop spans 14 amino acids. CDR3 nucleotide sequence: TGTGCTAGTGGTCCCGGTAGGGGCCTAGAGACCCAGTACTTC. This codes for CASGPGRGLETQYF. Full variable domain (remainder filled in from reference TRBV12-5 and TRBJ2-5): DARVTQTPRHKVTEMGQEVTMRCQPILGHNTVFWYRQTMMQGLELLAYFRNRAPLDDSGMPKDRFSAEMPDATLATLKIQPSEPRDSAVYFCASGPGRGLETQYFGPGTRLLVL.

The rearrangement links TRBV6-6 to TRBJ2-7, with D unclear. The CDR3 is made up of 12 amino acids. Trimming took off 6 bases at V and 2 bases at J, with 8 bases between the two ends. The germline gives CDR1 MNHNY, CDR2 SVGAGI (reference sequence). In DNA form, the CDR3 reads TGTGCCAGCAGCCTAACCCCCTACGAGCAGTACTTC. Its protein product is CASSLTPYEQYF.

This rearrangement joins TRBV12-5 to TRBJ2-7; 8 bases fit TRBD1. With 9 bases clipped from V and 1 base from J, the junction kept 11 bases outside the gene matches. Germline lookup yields CDR1 LGHNT and CDR2 FRNRAP. The CDR3 has 15 amino acids. The CDR3 protein is CASSRGRGPSYEQYF. The CDR3 DNA is TGTGCTAGCAGTAGGGGCAGGGGGCCTTCCTACGAGCAGTACTTC. Full variable domain (rest looked up from reference TRBV12-5 and TRBJ2-7): DARVTQTPRHKVTEMGQEVTMRCQPILGHNTVFWYRQTMMQGLELLAYFRNRAPLDDSGMPKDRFSAEMPDATLATLKIQPSEPRDSAVYFCASSRGRGPSYEQYFGPGTRLTVT.

The V call is TRBV27, the J call TRBJ2-1; the D gene is possibly TRBD2 (5 bases). This CDR3 has 14 amino acids. CDR1 and CDR2 (germline): MNHEY, SMNVEV (reference sequence). V was trimmed by 4 bases and J by 1 base, leaving 8 bases between them. Here the CDR3 reads CASSWERSYNEQFF. The CDR3 nucleotides read TGTGCCAGCAGTTGGGAGCGGTCCTACAATGAGCAGTTCTTC.

V is TRBV7-3 and J is TRBJ2-2; no definite D call. V lost 0 bases and J 6 bases, leaving 8 bases between the germline ends. CDR3 length: 14 residues. Per germline, CDR1 SGHTA and CDR2 FQGTGA. This CDR3 is CASSLTVGSGELFF. The CDR3 nucleotides read TGTGCCAGCAGCTTAACAGTCGGTTCCGGGGAGCTGTTTTTT.

The gene calls are TRBV7-9 and TRBJ1-4; the match to TRBD1 covers 7 bases. Germline assignment: CDR1 SEHNR and CDR2 FQNEAQ (reference sequence). The CDR3 spans 16 residues. With V trimmed by 5 bases and J by 4 bases, 10 bases remained unmatched. CDR3 in amino acids: CASSPRRGQVNEKLFF. CDR3 sequence (DNA): TGTGCCAGCAGCCCGCGCAGAGGACAGGTTAATGAAAAACTGTTTTTT.

The chain has TRBV9 and TRBJ1-6, with 7 nucleotides matching TRBD1. Trimming cost V 3 bases and J 9 bases; bases outside gene matches: 9. The CDR3 length is 15 residues. Germline lookup yields CDR1 SGDLS and CDR2 YYNGEE. CDR3 sequence: CASSASGTASSPLHF. CDR3 coding DNA: TGTGCCAGCAGCGCCTCCGGGACAGCCTCTTCACCCCTCCACTTT.

The J gene is TRBJ2-3, the V gene TRBV5-1, with D possibly being TRBD1 (5 bases). V was pared by 4 bases and J by 3 bases, with 9 bases between. The CDR3 runs 13 residues. The germline V gene encodes CDR1 SGHRS and CDR2 YFSETQ. The DNA for the CDR3 is TGCGCCAGCAGCCCCAGGGATACAGATACGCAGTATTTT. It codes for CASSPRDTDTQYF.

V usage is TRBV10-3 and J usage is TRBJ1-3; tentative D call: TRBD1 (5 bases). Deletions cut 6 bases from V and 4 bases from J, with 10 bases between. Per germline, CDR1 ENHRY and CDR2 SYGVKD. This CDR3 spans 13 amino acids. The CDR3: CAISQGKGNTIYF. CDR3 DNA sequence: TGTGCCATCAGCCAGGGAAAGGGAAACACCATATATTTT.

J is TRBJ1-3 and V is TRBV11-2; D gene ambiguous. The germline V gene has CDR1 SGHAT and CDR2 FQNNGV. The CDR3 loop spans 15 amino acids. V was trimmed by 0 bases and J by 1 base, leaving 7 bases between them. CDR3 sequence: CASSLDLTSGNTIYF. CDR3 DNA: TGTGCCAGCAGCTTAGACCTGACATCTGGAAACACCATATATTTT.

The chain couples TRBV4-1 to TRBJ2-3; 11 nucleotides agree with TRBD2. Germline values: CDR1 MGHRA, CDR2 YSYEKL. The V segment lost 2 bases and the J segment 2 bases; nucleotides outside the gene matches: 6. The CDR3 is 17 amino acids. DNA of the CDR3: TGCGCCAGCAGCCAATTACTAGCGGGGGTCACCACAGATACGCAGTATTTT. It yields the protein CASSQLLAGVTTDTQYF.

The chain has TRBV6-1 and TRBJ1-1; unclear D gene. Per germline, CDR1 MNHNS and CDR2 SASEGT. V was shortened by 3 bases and J by 1 base, with 6 bases between the two germline ends. This CDR3 spans 13 amino acids. Here the CDR3 reads CASSERENTEAFF. In DNA, the CDR3 is TGTGCCAGCAGTGAGAGGGAGAACACTGAAGCTTTCTTT.

CDR3 residues: CASLQGITEAFF. The DNA of the CDR3 is TGTGCCAGCCTACAGGGGATCACTGAAGCTTTCTTT. This sequence joins TRBV2 and TRBJ1-1; 7 bases are shared with TRBD1. This CDR3 is 12 amino acids long. Trimming took 8 bases from V and 4 from J; bases not matched to a gene: 4. Germline CDR1 is SNHLY and CDR2 is FYNNEI.

This clone was detected only once. The chain links TRBV28 to TRBJ1-5, with no clear D. There are 14 residues in the CDR3. Germline V gives CDR1 MDHEN, CDR2 SYDVKM. The V end lost 8 bases, the J end lost 1 base, and 12 bases lay between the germline ends. CDR3 sequence: CASLAAASNQPQHF. CDR3 bases: TGTGCCAGCCTTGCTGCGGCCAGCAATCAGCCCCAGCATTTT.

This clone showed up just a few times. V usage is TRBV28 and J usage is TRBJ2-1; 7 nucleotides agree with TRBD1. CDR3 length: 14 amino acids. V dropped 2 bases and J dropped 6; count of bases not matched to a gene: 4. Germline lookup yields CDR1 MDHEN and CDR2 SYDVKM. CDR3 nucleotides: TGTGCCAGCAGTTTAATCCCAGGGGGCAATGAGCAGTTCTTC. Translating it yields CASSLIPGGNEQFF.

V gene TRBV2 combines with J gene TRBJ2-4; possible D gene TRBD1, 6 bases. V was shortened by 8 bases and J by 4 bases, with 12 bases between the two germline ends. The CDR3 is 13 residues long. CDR1 SNHLY and CDR2 FYNNEI come from the germline V gene. The DNA of the CDR3 is TGTGCCAGCGGGGGCCCTTCGAAAAACATTCAGTACTTC. Translation: CASGGPSKNIQYF.

This chain uses TRBV6-1 with TRBJ1-4; 7 bases fit TRBD1. The CDR3 consists of 16 residues. Germline V CDR1 and CDR2: MNHNS, SASEGT. Trimming removed 4 bases from V and 4 bases from J; junction bases left unmatched: 9. The CDR3 sequence is CASSGNLGQINEKLFF. CDR3 sequence (DNA): TGTGCCAGCAGTGGGAATCTGGGACAGATTAATGAAAAACTGTTTTTT.

V is TRBV14 and J is TRBJ2-3; 10 positions agree with TRBD2. The CDR3 covers 16 residues. CDR1 is SGHDN and CDR2 is FVKESK in the germline V gene. V shed 5 bases, J shed 0 bases, and the junction held 5 bases outside the gene matches. CDR3 sequence: CASSMQRGGSTDTQYF. The CDR3 DNA is TGTGCCAGCAGCATGCAGCGGGGGGGAAGCACAGATACGCAGTATTTT.

The chain carries TRBV6-1 and TRBJ1-5; perhaps TRBD1 as D (6 bases). V lost 3 bases, J lost 1 base, and 10 bases lay in between. From germline, CDR1 is MNHNS and CDR2 SASEGT. The CDR3 loop spans 15 amino acids. CDR3 DNA sequence: TGTGCCAGCAGTGAGGGGGCCCTCAGCAATCAGCCCCAGCATTTT. Protein sequence: CASSEGALSNQPQHF.

The V and J genes are TRBV7-9 and TRBJ2-7; TRBD2 aligns across 7 bases. V lost 4 bases, J lost 1 base, and 7 bases stayed unmatched. Germline-derived CDR1 and CDR2 are SEHNR and FQNEAQ (reference sequence). CDR3 size: 15 residues. CDR3 sequence (DNA): TGTGCCAGCAGCTCAACGAGGGGAGGGTCCTACGAGCAGTACTTC. Residues: CASSSTRGGSYEQYF.

Only a few counts were recorded for this clone. V gene TRBV2 combines with J gene TRBJ1-2, with D possibly matching TRBD1 (5 bases). V lost 9 bases and J lost 8, with 22 bases in between. CDR3 length: 14 residues. Germline V gives CDR1 SNHLY, CDR2 FYNNEI. CDR3 in DNA: TGTGCCAGAAATGATGGTAGGGGAAGCAGGGGCTACACCTTC. This sequence encodes CARNDGRGSRGYTF.

The chain recombines TRBV12-3 or TRBV12-4 with TRBJ2-7, with no clear D. Trimming removed 3 bases from V and 3 bases from J, with 6 bases in between. The CDR3 contains 12 residues. The chain's CDR3 is CASSFGNYEQYF. CDR3 nucleotides: TGTGCCAGCAGTTTTGGCAACTACGAGCAGTACTTC.

V is TRBV30 and J is TRBJ1-5; TRBD1 might be the D (5 bases). V gave up 3 bases and J gave up 7 bases, with 10 bases separating them. The germline gives CDR1 GTSNPN, CDR2 SVGIG (reference sequence). CDR3 length equals 12 residues. CDR3 DNA: TGTGCCTGGAGGTCGGGGGGGCAGCCCCAGCATTTT. It translates to CAWRSGGQPQHF. Combining the CDR3 with reference TRBV30 and TRBJ1-5 gives the whole variable domain SQTIHQWPATLVQPVGSPLSLECTVEGTSNPNLYWYRQAAGRGLQLLFYSVGIGQISSEVPQNLSASRPQDRQFILSSKKLLLSDSGFYLCAWRSGGQPQHFGDGTRLSIL.

The J gene is TRBJ2-5, the V gene TRBV19, with 9 bases aligning to TRBD2. The CDR3 is made up of 18 amino acids. Germline V gene data show CDR1 as LNHDA and CDR2 as SQIVND (reference sequence). Trimming cost V 0 bases and J 2 bases; bases outside gene matches: 10. CDR3 DNA sequence: TGTGCCAGTAGTATAGACCCCCCGCGAGCGGGGGGTCAAGAGACCCAGTACTTC. Amino acids: CASSIDPPRAGGQETQYF.

V gene TRBV5-6 combines with J gene TRBJ2-4; no reliable D call. V was clipped by 1 base and J by 4 bases, with 9 bases between them. The CDR3 length is 14 residues. CDR1 is SGHDT and CDR2 is YYEEEE in the germline V gene. As DNA, the CDR3 is TGTGCCAGCAGCTTGCTCCCCAGGAAAAACATTCAGTACTTC. This sequence encodes CASSLLPRKNIQYF.

The chain combines TRBV5-8 with TRBJ1-1; D is uncertain. The CDR3 has 15 amino acids. The V gene's germline CDR1 is SGHTS and CDR2 YDEGEE. Between the trimmed V and J ends, which lost 0 bases and 1 base, there was a span of 10 bases. The CDR3 nucleotides are TGTGCCAGCAGCTTGGATGGGCAGCCGAACACTGAAGCTTTCTTT. Amino acid sequence: CASSLDGQPNTEAFF.

J is TRBJ1-4 and V is TRBV6-5; 9 positions agree with TRBD1. Germline values: CDR1 MNHEY, CDR2 SVGAGI. V was pared by 6 bases and J by 8 bases, with 7 bases of the junction left unmatched. The CDR3 extends over 14 amino acids. The CDR3: CASRNRGPREKLFF. CDR3 in DNA: TGTGCCAGCAGAAACAGGGGGCCGCGGGAAAAACTGTTTTTT.